The 24 T cell receptor beta chains reported below all come from one sample, sequenced in a study of blood T cells in healthy people across ages (dated by TCRdb to the mid-2010s). Receptor libraries were prepared by 5' RACE. Sequencing used an Illumina HiSeq 2500. A second PCR of about 6 to 11 cycles was run with a J-beta primer mix and a sample-barcoded 5' primer. The public reads were reprocessed in TCRdb via fastp at Q25 and MiXCR, keeping in-frame beta chains. Each record represents a unique CDR3 protein, reported with the most common genes and DNA among its rows. For this sample there are around 1,500,000 distinct CDR3 sequences; roughly 40% appear just once. The top ten constitute roughly 7.7% of the sample. Sequencing was carried out using blood. The receptors were gathered from a woman between 18 and 30 years old in good health.

This clonotype was counted only a few times. V and J are TRBV6-5 and TRBJ1-4; TRBD1 aligns across 10 bases. The germline V gene encodes CDR1 MNHEY and CDR2 SVGAGI. With 8 bases clipped from V and 8 bases from J, the junction kept 8 bases outside the gene matches. The CDR3 length is 14 residues. In DNA, the CDR3 is TGTGCCAGCCGCCGTGGGACAGGGGACGAAAAACTGTTTTTT. It yields the protein CASRRGTGDEKLFF.

V usage is TRBV6-5 and J usage is TRBJ1-6; no firm D call. With 6 bases removed from V and 3 bases from J, the gap between germline ends came to 9 bases. CDR1 and CDR2 from the germline V gene are MNHEY and SVGAGI. The CDR3 has 14 amino acids. The CDR3 sequence: CASRPPGYNSPLHF. The DNA for the CDR3 is TGTGCCAGCAGGCCCCCCGGCTATAATTCACCCCTCCACTTT.

This clonotype was observed a handful of times. The chain recombines TRBV3-1 with TRBJ1-2; D is ambiguous. CDR3 length: 12 amino acids. Trimming shortened V by 0 bases and J by 8 bases, and 7 bases separated the two germline ends. Germline CDR1 is LGHDT and CDR2 is YNNKEL (reference sequence). The chain's CDR3 is CASSQEGIGYTF. DNA for the CDR3: TGTGCCAGCAGCCAAGAGGGGATCGGCTACACCTTC.

The chain is built from TRBV7-9 and TRBJ2-1, with TRBD2 matching over 7 bases. Trimming at V came to 5 bases and at J to 2 bases, leaving 15 bases not matched to a gene. This CDR3 region has 18 residues. Germline V gene sequence: CDR1 SEHNR, CDR2 FQNEAQ (reference sequence). The CDR3, as DNA: TGTGCCAGCAGCCAATCGTGGGAGGGGCCCCCCACCTACAATGAGCAGTTCTTC. Its translation is CASSQSWEGPPTYNEQFF.

The CDR3 nucleotides are TGTGCCAGCAGAACGACAGGGGTGAACACTGAAGCTTTCTTT. Residues: CASRTTGVNTEAFF. The chain links TRBV6-5 to TRBJ1-1; 8 nucleotides align to TRBD1. The germline V gene encodes CDR1 MNHEY and CDR2 SVGAGI. The CDR3 runs 14 residues. The V and J ends lost 6 bases and 0 bases, in that order; junction bases with no gene match: 3.

This clonotype was observed a handful of times. The chain recombines TRBV4-1 with TRBJ2-3; 13 bases are shared with TRBD2. With V trimmed by 0 bases and J by 5 bases, 8 bases remained unmatched. CDR1 is MGHRA and CDR2 is YSYEKL in the germline V gene. There are 18 residues in the CDR3. The CDR3 loop is CASSQDATSGGTEDTQYF. For the CDR3, the DNA is TGCGCCAGCAGCCAAGATGCGACTAGCGGGGGGACTGAAGATACGCAGTATTTT.

This clonotype was observed a few times. The chain recombines TRBV4-1 with TRBJ2-3, with 11 bases matching TRBD2. Germline CDR1 and CDR2: MGHRA and YSYEKL. CDR3 size: 19 residues. V gave up 0 bases and J gave up 0 bases; unmatched junction bases: 8. The CDR3 is CASSQDLAGGGSSTDTQYF. The CDR3 region has the DNA TGCGCCAGCAGCCAAGATTTAGCGGGGGGGGGATCTAGCACAGATACGCAGTATTTT.

The chain has TRBV29-1 and TRBJ2-1; 14 nucleotides agree with TRBD2. V was pared by 7 bases and J by 9 bases, with 8 bases of the junction left unmatched. Germline CDR1 and CDR2: SQVTM and ANQGSEA. This CDR3 is 14 amino acids long. CDR3 sequence: CSAHKGLAGVEQFF. DNA of the CDR3: TGCAGCGCCCATAAGGGACTAGCGGGAGTTGAGCAGTTCTTC.

This clonotype was observed at least ten times. The chain is built from TRBV12-3 or TRBV12-4 and TRBJ2-5, with 9 bases matching TRBD1. With 6 bases clipped from V and 4 bases from J, the junction kept 6 bases outside the gene matches. The CDR3 spans 14 residues. In DNA form, the CDR3 reads TGTGCCAGCAGCTCAACAGGGGGCTCAGAGACCCAGTACTTC. This gives the protein CASSSTGGSETQYF.

The chain joins TRBV20-1 to TRBJ2-3, with 8 bases lining up with TRBD2. The CDR3 has 14 residues. Trimming removed 6 bases from V and 0 bases from J; junction bases left unmatched: 5. CDR1 and CDR2 (germline): DFQATT, SNEGSKA (reference sequence). The CDR3 DNA sequence: TGCAGTGCACTAAGCGGGAGTAGCACAGATACGCAGTATTTT. It is translated as CSALSGSSTDTQYF.

CDR3 protein: CASSDSTRDTQYF. The CDR3 DNA reads TGTGCCAGCAGTGACTCGACGAGAGATACGCAGTATTTT. The chain couples TRBV6-4 to TRBJ2-3; no definite D call. Trimming shortened V by 0 bases and J by 5 bases, and 6 bases separated the two germline ends. Germline CDR1 and CDR2: MRHNA and SNTAGT. CDR3 length equals 13 residues.

The sample holds many counts of this clonotype. V is TRBV3-1 and J is TRBJ2-7; 11 nucleotides line up with TRBD2. The CDR3 consists of 17 residues. The germline gives CDR1 LGHDT, CDR2 YNNKEL (reference sequence). With 2 bases clipped from V and 0 bases from J, the junction kept 6 bases outside the gene matches. The CDR3 sequence is CASSQHQTSGSSYEQYF. CDR3 nucleotide sequence: TGTGCCAGCAGCCAACATCAAACTAGCGGGAGCTCCTACGAGCAGTACTTC.

The chain recombines TRBV25-1 with TRBJ2-1; D gene uncertain. The V and J ends lost 4 bases and 8 bases respectively, with 15 bases between them. The CDR3 extends over 14 amino acids. Germline CDR1 is MGHDK and CDR2 is SYGVNS. CDR3 DNA sequence: TGTGCCAGCAGTGGGTCGACTGGCTTCGATGAGCAGTTCTTC. Amino acids: CASSGSTGFDEQFF.

This clonotype was counted between two and nine times. The chain links TRBV10-1 to TRBJ2-6; D gene unclear. Trimming cost V 3 bases and J 2 bases, with 5 bases left between them. From germline, CDR1 is WNHNN and CDR2 SYGVQD (reference sequence). The CDR3 is 14 amino acids. This CDR3 reads CASSDDPGANVLTF. In DNA form, the CDR3 reads TGCGCCAGCAGTGATGATCCTGGGGCCAACGTCCTGACTTTC.

The chain carries TRBV29-1 and TRBJ1-6, with 10 bases matching TRBD1. The CDR3 is made up of 12 amino acids. The germline CDR1 and CDR2 sequences are SQVTM and ANQGSEA. The junction had 2 bases not matched to a gene; V was cut back by 6 bases and J by 9 bases. In DNA form, the CDR3 reads TGCAGCGTGCGGGACAGGGGTTCACCCCTCCACTTT. Amino acid sequence: CSVRDRGSPLHF.

This clonotype has only one observation. The chain carries TRBV3-1 and TRBJ2-1; no clear D. The DNA end is a closer match to TRBJ2-7, so the J assignment may be wrong. Germline CDR1 reads LGHDT; CDR2 reads YNNKEL (reference sequence). The CDR3 runs to 16 residues. The CDR3: CASTQAGSPSYNEQYF. The CDR3 nucleotides are TGTGCCAGCACCCAGGCCGGGTCTCCGTCCTACAATGAGCAGTACTTC.

V usage is TRBV25-1 and J usage is TRBJ2-3; possible D gene TRBD2, 6 bases. The germline V gene encodes CDR1 MGHDK and CDR2 SYGVNS. V shed 2 bases and J shed 9 bases, with 9 bases lying between them. The CDR3 is made up of 12 amino acids. CDR3 sequence reads: CASSEQGGTQYF. CDR3 coding DNA: TGTGCCAGCAGTGAACAGGGAGGCACGCAGTATTTT.

J is TRBJ2-3 and V is TRBV4-1; 11 bases are a match to TRBD2. Trimming took 2 bases from V and 2 from J; bases not matched to a gene: 6. This CDR3 has 17 residues. Germline assignment: CDR1 MGHRA and CDR2 YSYEKL. CDR3 sequence: CASSQLRLAGSTDTQYF. CDR3 sequence (DNA): TGCGCCAGCAGCCAACTAAGACTAGCGGGATCCACAGATACGCAGTATTTT.

This clonotype was counted only a few times. The rearrangement uses TRBV29-1 and TRBJ2-5; D unresolved. V was pared by 7 bases and J by 5 bases, with 17 bases between. Germline lookup yields CDR1 SQVTM and CDR2 ANQGSEA. CDR3 length: 13 amino acids. The CDR3 region is CSGTFDIGETQYF. DNA for the CDR3: TGCAGCGGGACCTTCGACATAGGGGAGACCCAGTACTTC. Full variable domain (remainder filled in from reference TRBV29-1 and TRBJ2-5): SAVISQKPSRDICQRGTSLTIQCQVDSQVTMMFWYRQQPGQSLTLIATANQGSEATYESGFVIDKFPISRPNLTFSTLTVSNMSPEDSSIYLCSGTFDIGETQYFGPGTRLLVL.

The table lists this clonotype with a few counts. This chain uses TRBV3-1 with TRBJ2-1, with D perhaps TRBD1 (6 bases). Germline V gene sequence: CDR1 LGHDT, CDR2 YNNKEL (reference sequence). Trimming cost V 2 bases and J 6 bases, with 20 bases left between them. This CDR3 is 17 amino acids long. DNA of the CDR3: TGTGCCAGCAGCCAATTCAGGACAGTACCGTGGGGCAATGAGCAGTTCTTC. Translated, it gives CASSQFRTVPWGNEQFF.

In its sample, this clonotype was seen a few times. CDR3 DNA: TGTGCCAGCAGCTCGACAGGGGGCATAGCAAGGTATACAGCCAAAAACATTCAGTACTTC. Translation gives CASSSTGGIARYTAKNIQYF. The rearrangement joins TRBV6-1 to TRBJ2-4; 10 nucleotides match TRBD1. CDR1 MNHNS and CDR2 SASEGT come from the germline V gene. V dropped 6 bases and J dropped 0; count of bases not matched to a gene: 17. The CDR3 is 20 amino acids.

The chain combines TRBV7-2 with TRBJ2-3, with TRBD2 matching 7 bases. There are 16 residues in the CDR3. V was pared by 2 bases and J by 3 bases, with 8 bases of the junction left unmatched. Per the germline V gene, CDR1 is SGHTA and CDR2 is FQGNSA. The CDR3, as DNA: TGTGCCAGCAGCTTATTGGGCGGGAGTCCTACAGATACGCAGTATTTT. This encodes CASSLLGGSPTDTQYF. Using reference TRBV7-2 and TRBJ2-3 for the parts outside the CDR3, the full variable domain is GAGVSQSPSNKVTEKGKDVELRCDPISGHTALYWYRQSLGQGLEFLIYFQGNSAPDKSGLPSDRFSAERTGGSVSTLTIQRTQQEDSAVYLCASSLLGGSPTDTQYFGPGTRLTVL.

CDR3 residues: CASSSQTGTSGPTEQFF. DNA for the CDR3: TGTGCCAGCAGTTCGCAGACCGGGACTAGCGGTCCGACAGAGCAGTTCTTC. The chain links TRBV27 to TRBJ2-1; 11 bases line up with TRBD2. After removal of 4 bases from V and 10 bases from J, the junction contained 15 bases not matched to a gene. The CDR3 sequence is 17 residues long. Germline assignment: CDR1 MNHEY and CDR2 SMNVEV (reference sequence).

The CDR3 coding sequence is TGTGCCAGCAGCTCCCGGTACACTGAAGCTTTCTTT. Translation gives CASSSRYTEAFF. The chain uses TRBV7-2 and TRBJ1-1; no firm D call. Germline V CDR1 and CDR2: SGHTA, FQGNSA. V dropped 4 bases and J dropped 3 bases, with 6 bases sitting between them. This CDR3 has 12 residues.